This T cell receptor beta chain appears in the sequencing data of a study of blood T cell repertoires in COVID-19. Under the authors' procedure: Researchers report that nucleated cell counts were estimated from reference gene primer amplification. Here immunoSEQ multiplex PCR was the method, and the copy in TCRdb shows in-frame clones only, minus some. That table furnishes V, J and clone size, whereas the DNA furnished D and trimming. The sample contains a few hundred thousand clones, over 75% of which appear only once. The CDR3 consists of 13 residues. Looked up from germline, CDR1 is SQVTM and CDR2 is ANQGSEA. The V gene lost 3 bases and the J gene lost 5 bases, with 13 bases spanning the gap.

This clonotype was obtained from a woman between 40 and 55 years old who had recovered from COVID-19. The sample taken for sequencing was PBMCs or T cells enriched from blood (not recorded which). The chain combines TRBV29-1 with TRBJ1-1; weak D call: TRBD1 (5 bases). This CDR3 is CSVEGGGRTEAFF. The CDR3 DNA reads TGCAGCGTTGAGGGGGGGGGAAGAACTGAAGCTTTCTTT.